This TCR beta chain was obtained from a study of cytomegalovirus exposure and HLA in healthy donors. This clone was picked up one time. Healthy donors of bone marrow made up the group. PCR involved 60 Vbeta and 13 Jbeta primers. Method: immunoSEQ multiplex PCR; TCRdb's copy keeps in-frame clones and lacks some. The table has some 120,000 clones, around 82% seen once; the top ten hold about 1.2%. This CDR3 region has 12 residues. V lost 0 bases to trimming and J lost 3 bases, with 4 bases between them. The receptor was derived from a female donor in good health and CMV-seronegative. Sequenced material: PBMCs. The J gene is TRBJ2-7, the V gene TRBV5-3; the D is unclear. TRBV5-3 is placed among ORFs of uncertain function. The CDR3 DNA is TGTGCCAGAAGCTTGGCTAGCTACGAGCAGTACTTC. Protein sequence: CARSLASYEQYF.